The source of this T cell receptor beta chain is a study of glioma-infiltrating T cells. Using RNA template, CDR3s of TCR alpha and beta were amplified with iRepertoire arm-PCR. TCRdb analysed the multiplex PCR reads with MiXCR anew, one entry per CDR3 protein. The sample holds about 99,000 distinct CDR3 sequences, 25% to 30% seen once. This CDR3 spans 13 amino acids. V gave up 6 bases and J gave up 1 base, with 9 bases separating them. This clonotype was counted a few times. The receptor comes from a human donor with low-grade glioma or glioblastoma, undergoing nonglioma brain surgery, or in good health (not recorded which). The J gene is TRBJ1-2, the V gene TRBV12-3 or TRBV12-4; TRBD1 is a possible D gene (5 bases). Sequenced sample: glioma tissue, nonneoplastic brain tissue, or PBMCs (not recorded which). The chain's CDR3 is CASSRDHNYGYTF. CDR3 DNA: TGTGCCAGCAGCCGGGACCATAACTATGGCTACACCTTC.